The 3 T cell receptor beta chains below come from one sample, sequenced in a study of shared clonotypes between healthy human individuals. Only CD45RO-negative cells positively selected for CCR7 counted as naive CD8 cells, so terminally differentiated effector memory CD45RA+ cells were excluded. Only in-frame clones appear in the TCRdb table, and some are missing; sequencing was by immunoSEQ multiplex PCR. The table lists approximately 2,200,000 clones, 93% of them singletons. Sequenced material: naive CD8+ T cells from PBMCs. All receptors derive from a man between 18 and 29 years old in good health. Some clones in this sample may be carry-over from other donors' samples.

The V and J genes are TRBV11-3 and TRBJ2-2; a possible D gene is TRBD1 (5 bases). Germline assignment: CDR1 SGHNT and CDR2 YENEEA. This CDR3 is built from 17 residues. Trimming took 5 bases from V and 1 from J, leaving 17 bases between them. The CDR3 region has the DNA TGTGCCAGCAGCCCCCAGGGTCTGGCGGAGAACACCGGGGAGCTGTTTTTT. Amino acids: CASSPQGLAENTGELFF. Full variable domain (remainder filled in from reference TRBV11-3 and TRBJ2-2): EAGVVQSPRYKIIEKKQPVAFWCNPISGHNTLYWYLQNLGQGPELLIRYENEEAVDDSQLPKDRFSAERLKGVDSTLKIQPAELGDSAVYLCASSPQGLAENTGELFFGEGSRLTVL.

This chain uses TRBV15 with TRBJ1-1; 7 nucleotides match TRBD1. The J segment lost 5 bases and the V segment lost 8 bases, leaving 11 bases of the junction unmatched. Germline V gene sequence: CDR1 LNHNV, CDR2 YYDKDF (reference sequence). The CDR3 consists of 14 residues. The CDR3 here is CATHNEGAGTEAFF. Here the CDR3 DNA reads TGTGCCACCCACAATGAGGGGGCAGGTACTGAAGCTTTCTTT.

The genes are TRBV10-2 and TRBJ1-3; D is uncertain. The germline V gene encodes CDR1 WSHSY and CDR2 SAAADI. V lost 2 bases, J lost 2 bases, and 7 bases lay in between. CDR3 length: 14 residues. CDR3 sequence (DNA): TGCGCCAGCAGTGAGAGGGCCGCTGGAAACACCATATATTTT. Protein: CASSERAAGNTIYF.